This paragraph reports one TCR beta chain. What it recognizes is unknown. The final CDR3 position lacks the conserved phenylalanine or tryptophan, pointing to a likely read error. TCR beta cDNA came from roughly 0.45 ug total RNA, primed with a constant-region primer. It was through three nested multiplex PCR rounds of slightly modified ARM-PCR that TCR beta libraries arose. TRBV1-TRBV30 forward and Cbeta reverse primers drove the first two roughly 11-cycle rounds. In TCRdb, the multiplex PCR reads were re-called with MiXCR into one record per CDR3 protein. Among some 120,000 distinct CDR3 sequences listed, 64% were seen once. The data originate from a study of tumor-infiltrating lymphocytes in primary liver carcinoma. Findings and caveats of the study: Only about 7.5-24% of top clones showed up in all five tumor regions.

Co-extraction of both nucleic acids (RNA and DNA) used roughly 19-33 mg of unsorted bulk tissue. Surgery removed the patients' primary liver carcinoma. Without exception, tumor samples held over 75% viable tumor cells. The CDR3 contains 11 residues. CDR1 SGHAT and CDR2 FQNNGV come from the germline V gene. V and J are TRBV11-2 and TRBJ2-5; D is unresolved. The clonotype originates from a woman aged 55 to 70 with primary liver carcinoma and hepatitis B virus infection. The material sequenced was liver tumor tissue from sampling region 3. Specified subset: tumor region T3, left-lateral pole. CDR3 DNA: TGTGTCAGCAGCTTAGTTGAGACCCAGTACTGC. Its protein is CVSSLVETQYC.